This T cell receptor (beta chain) was sequenced during a study of blood T cells in healthy people across ages. General study points: More naive CD4+ cells and higher diversity were found in long-lived than in aged donors.

Primers used in a second PCR of about 7 to 12 cycles were a sample-barcoded 5' primer and a J-beta primer mix. Via MiXCR, TCRdb re-called the 5' RACE reads, giving one row per CDR3 protein. The sample records hundreds of thousands of distinct CDR3 sequences, 45% to 50% being singletons. Points on this clonotype: Its matching antigen is unknown.

V gave up 4 bases and J gave up 2 bases; unmatched junction bases: 13. The germline V gene encodes CDR1 SNHLY and CDR2 FYNNEI. The CDR3 is 17 amino acids. The sequence came from a woman in her sixties or seventies in good health. The J gene is TRBJ2-7, the V gene TRBV2; 8 nucleotides line up with TRBD1. Material for sequencing was blood. CDR3 DNA sequence: TGTGCCAGCAGTGTACGGACCGGGACAGGTCGCCCCTACGAGCAGTACTTC. It is translated as CASSVRTGTGRPYEQYF.